The 3 T cell receptor beta chains listed next were all sequenced from one sample in a study of beta chain features in type 1 diabetes. The isolated RNA, all of it, was reverse transcribed, so expressed TCRB transcripts were what got sequenced. Assay: immunoSEQ multiplex PCR; the TCRdb copy retains only in-frame clones and omits some. The top ten hold around 4% of the sample, which has 250,000 or so clones, 27% seen once. Input material: central memory CD4+ T cells from blood. Receptor source: a young man in good health.

This chain connects TRBV6-5 to TRBJ2-7; 8 bases fit TRBD1. The CDR3 contains 12 residues. Germline V gene lookup returns CDR1 MNHEY and CDR2 SVGAGI. J lost 4 bases, V lost 6 bases, and 2 bases had no gene match. The CDR3 nucleotides read TGTGCCAGCAGCAACAGGGGGTACGAGCAGTACTTC. It encodes CASSNRGYEQYF.

This clone was counted between two and nine times. This chain links TRBV6-5 with TRBJ2-7; TRBD2 matches 7 bases. This CDR3 is 13 amino acids long. The germline gives CDR1 MNHEY, CDR2 SVGAGI. Trimming took 7 bases from V and 2 from J; bases not matched to a gene: 5. CDR3 in DNA: TGTGCCAGCACACCGGGGGGTCCCTACGAGCAGTACTTC. Its protein is CASTPGGPYEQYF.

The chain joins TRBV21-1 to TRBJ2-7; the D segment call TRBD2 is taken from the table without a DNA check. TRBV21-1 is marked as a pseudogene. This CDR3 is 12 amino acids long. CDR3 region: CASSNEADEQYF. The CDR3, as DNA: TGTGCCAGCAGCAACGAGGCGGACGAGCAGTACTTC.